Shown below are 8 T cell receptor beta chains from a single sample sequenced in a study of regulatory T cells in long-lasting Graves disease. Time point defined: persistent/refractory GD, antithyroid drugs over 5 years with positive TRAb. The TCR library was prepared using RNA isolated from PBMCs. CDR3-region Arm-PCR and iRepertoire HTBI primers produced the TCR beta libraries. In TCRdb, the multiplex PCR reads were re-called with MiXCR into one record per CDR3 protein. The table shows fewer than 450,000 distinct CDR3 sequences, with about 25% occurring only once. The sample here was peripheral blood mononuclear cells (PBMCs), taken when the disease was refractory, from a patient treated with antithyroid drugs. The source is a female donor with Graves disease.

Concerning this clonotype itself: This may come from a read error, since a much larger clone is one base off. The chain links TRBV10-3 to TRBJ2-5; 10 bases agree with TRBD1. The CDR3 has 12 residues. From germline, CDR1 is ENHRY and CDR2 SYGVKD. As DNA, the CDR3 is TGTGCCACGGGGACAGGGGAAGAGACCGAGTACTTC. It is translated as CATGTGEETEYF.

This clonotype was counted at least ten times. The chain has TRBV7-2 and TRBJ2-7; D is ambiguous. V dropped 5 bases and J dropped 0 bases, with 8 bases sitting between them. The CDR3 consists of 13 residues. CDR1 and CDR2 (germline): SGHTA, FQGNSA. CDR3 nucleotides: TGTGCCAGCAGCACCCTCGCCTCCTACGAGCAGTACTTC. Its protein is CASSTLASYEQYF.

The chain couples TRBV6-1 to TRBJ2-1; 12 bases line up with TRBD2. Trimming cost V 6 bases and J 5 bases; bases outside gene matches: 14. The CDR3 totals 18 residues. Per germline, CDR1 MNHNS and CDR2 SASEGT. This chain's CDR3 is CASSRQSRRLAGDNEQFF. The CDR3 nucleotides read TGTGCCAGCAGCAGACAGTCCCGCCGACTAGCGGGGGACAATGAGCAGTTCTTC.

This clonotype was counted only a few times. CDR3 sequence (DNA): TGTGCCTGGAGACGGGAGAGCTCCTACGAGCAGTACTTC. Translating it yields CAWRRESSYEQYF. The rearrangement joins TRBV30 to TRBJ2-7, with D possibly TRBD2 on 6 matching bases. The CDR3 has 13 amino acids. The germline V gene has CDR1 GTSNPN and CDR2 SVGIG (reference sequence). Trimming took 3 bases from V and 0 from J, leaving 9 bases between them.

This clonotype was detected ten times or more. The gene calls are TRBV20-1 and TRBJ2-7; TRBD2 matches at 11 bases. The CDR3 extends over 16 amino acids. V was pared by 1 base and J by 2 bases, with 7 bases of the junction left unmatched. Per germline, CDR1 DFQATT and CDR2 SNEGSKA (reference sequence). The CDR3 sequence is CSARASGTSGAYEQYF. Written as DNA, the CDR3 is TGCAGTGCTAGAGCATCGGGGACTAGCGGAGCCTACGAGCAGTACTTC.

This clonotype has only a few counts. This chain joins TRBV10-3 and TRBJ1-1; perhaps TRBD1 as D (5 bases). The germline CDR1 and CDR2 sequences are ENHRY and SYGVKD. The CDR3 sequence is 13 residues long. The V gene lost 3 bases and the J gene lost 4 bases, with 9 bases spanning the gap. The CDR3 protein is CAISDSGSTEAFF. Here the CDR3 DNA reads TGTGCCATCAGTGACTCAGGGTCCACTGAAGCTTTCTTT.

This clonotype came up many times. The rearrangement links TRBV29-1 to TRBJ1-2; D is unresolved. The length of the CDR3 is 11 residues. CDR1 is SQVTM and CDR2 is ANQGSEA in the germline V gene. Trimming shortened V by 3 bases and J by 1 base, and 3 bases separated the two germline ends. CDR3 region: CSVDHNYGYTF. The CDR3 nucleotides read TGCAGCGTTGACCATAACTATGGCTACACCTTC.

This clonotype showed up many times. V usage is TRBV7-2 and J usage is TRBJ2-7; TRBD2 matches at 12 bases. There are 14 residues in the CDR3. Trimming at V came to 7 bases and at J to 3 bases, leaving 4 bases not matched to a gene. CDR1 and CDR2 from the germline V gene are SGHTA and FQGNSA. The CDR3 DNA reads TGTGCCAGCAACCCTAGCGGGAGGGTCTACGAGCAGTACTTC. It yields the protein CASNPSGRVYEQYF.